This TCR beta chain was identified during a study of T cells after posttransplantation cyclophosphamide. Cells defined as naive were viable CD3+CD4+ or CD3+CD8+ and CCR7+CD45RA+CD45RO-CD95-CD27+CD28+. For this clone: Its antigen is unidentified.

Using immunoSEQ multiplex PCR, the repertoire was profiled, and TCRdb retains in-frame clones only, with some absent. The sample holds tens of thousands of clones; approximately 97% are singletons and the top ten take over 0.1%. Study results and caveats: Tissue-infiltrating T cells from skin or gut overlapped little with blood T cells.

Trimming took off 3 bases at V and 7 bases at J, with 16 bases between the two ends. There are 15 residues in the CDR3. Germline CDR1 MNHEY, CDR2 SMNVEV (reference sequence). Material: naive CD4+ T cells sorted from PBMCs. This TCR was recovered from a middle-aged man in good health, CMV-negative, and a related stem cell transplant donor. This chain connects TRBV27 to TRBJ1-5; no clear D. This chain's CDR3 is CASSLAFTPPQPQHF. The CDR3 nucleotides read TGTGCCAGCAGTTTGGCCTTTACCCCCCCCCAGCCCCAGCATTTT.